These T cell receptor beta chains were read from a single sample in a study of response to subunit inactivated influenza vaccine. Each CDR3 protein gets one entry after TCRdb re-called the RT-PCR reads with MiXCR. The table includes around 790,000 distinct CDR3 sequences, about 20% detected once. The sample was PBMCs from blood, taken 5 days after vaccination. These receptors all stem from a man aged 50 or older who received an inactivated influenza vaccine. Both conserved end residues are trimmed from each CDR3.

J gene,V gene,CDR3 protein
TRBJ2-4,TRBV6-2/TRBV6-3,ASSPRKLAGIAKNIQY
TRBJ2-5,TRBV6-6,ASSYHQETQY
TRBJ2-1,TRBV12-3/TRBV12-4,ASSLRQKNNEQF
TRBJ2-3,TRBV12-3/TRBV12-4,ASSREFFTDTQY
TRBJ1-3,TRBV12-3/TRBV12-4,ASSPVAGNTIY
TRBJ2-7,TRBV14,ASSQLTAFYEQY
TRBJ2-3,TRBV5-5,ASSFPPVRSDTQY
TRBJ1-1,TRBV4-1,ASSPGTALWTEAF
TRBJ2-5,TRBV7-6,ASSPTDSRETQY
TRBJ2-3,TRBV6-1,ASGRRDRGGDTQY
TRBJ2-4,TRBV20-1,SASGSSLAKNIQY
TRBJ2-1,TRBV6-1,ASDGGVSYNEQF
TRBJ1-5,TRBV23-1,ASSQYGAIAQPQH
TRBJ1-1,TRBV6-1,ASRPPGDWAEAF
TRBJ2-3,TRBV29-1,SVEDLDTQY
TRBJ2-5,TRBV3-1,ASSPTLASQETQY
TRBJ1-1,TRBV28,ASSFAQEIKAF
TRBJ2-2,TRBV9,ASSALGTSAGELF
TRBJ2-2,TRBV12-3/TRBV12-4,ASSPGLAGVTGELF
TRBJ2-1,TRBV24-1,ATSDPRSHSYNEQF
TRBJ2-3,TRBV7-9,ASSLIGGASTDTQY
TRBJ2-1,TRBV6-5,ASSYSGTSNEQF
TRBJ1-2,TRBV24-1,ATSDDINYGYT
TRBJ2-1,TRBV10-3,AISVALNEQF
TRBJ1-2,TRBV6-1,ASSRGLFSGYT
TRBJ1-5,TRBV19,ASTPGQGGQPQH
TRBJ1-4,TRBV10-3,AISELNPTNEKLF
TRBJ2-1,TRBV2,ASIISGEHNEQF
TRBJ1-4,TRBV6-5,ASSWGQGPTNEKLF
TRBJ2-1,TRBV24-1,ATSDLMGGRNNEQF
.,TRBV7-2,ASSLNLGFEQY
TRBJ2-5,TRBV5-1,ASSLVPQETQY